These 12 T cell receptor beta chains originate from one sample sequenced in a study of STAT3 mutations in large granular lymphocyte leukemia. Study observations and caveats: In T-cell large granular lymphocyte leukemia, about half of patients showed multiple immunodominant subclonotypes.

Which antigens these TCRs recognize remains unknown. TCRdb's table, derived via immunoSEQ multiplex PCR, lists solely in-frame clones and lacks some. Altogether about 42,000 clones are present, roughly 77% being singletons, with the ten largest covering 0.43%. Material: PBMCs. These receptors all come from a human donor with T large granular lymphocyte leukemia. Some clones in this sample may be carry-over from other donors' samples.

The chain links TRBV9 to TRBJ2-1; D remains unclear. Germline V gene data show CDR1 as SGDLS and CDR2 as YYNGEE. The CDR3 has 14 residues. Trimming shortened V by 0 bases and J by 9 bases, and 13 bases separated the two germline ends. DNA of the CDR3: TGTGCCAGCAGCGTAGCAGCTAGTCGTGGTGAGCAGTTCTTC. Translated: CASSVAASRGEQFF.

This chain uses TRBV21-1 with TRBJ1-1. TRBV21-1 is a documented pseudogene. This CDR3 is 22 amino acids long. The CDR3 here is CASSKARTMEGILTPRNTEAFF. The CDR3 bases are TGTGCCAGCAGCAAAGCCCGGACTATGGAGGGGATTCTGACCCCTCGGAACACTGAAGCTTTCTTT.

This chain links TRBV5-1 with TRBJ1-2; D not resolved. The ends were cut back, 4 bases at V and 0 bases at J, with 16 bases in the middle. The germline CDR1 and CDR2 sequences are SGHRS and YFSETQ. The CDR3 covers 16 residues. The CDR3 DNA is TGCGCCAGCAGCAAAACAACGGGGAGTTCTAACTATGGCTACACCTTC. This codes for CASSKTTGSSNYGYTF.

This clone was detected only a few times. The V gene is TRBV7-9, the J gene TRBJ1-3; the D is unclear. V was clipped by 3 bases and J by 6 bases, with 6 bases between them. Germline CDR1 reads SEHNR; CDR2 reads FQNEAQ (reference sequence). The CDR3 loop spans 12 amino acids. The DNA of the CDR3 is TGTGCCAGCAGCTTTCTTGCAAACACCATATATTTT. It specifies CASSFLANTIYF.

The chain recombines TRBV14 with TRBJ2-7, with D perhaps given as TRBD1 or TRBD2 (6 bases each). The CDR3 length is 15 residues. Germline loops: CDR1 SGHDN, CDR2 FVKESK. Trimming shortened V by 4 bases and J by 2 bases, and 15 bases separated the two germline ends. CDR3 coding DNA: TGTGCCAGCAGCCCGGCCGAAAGGGGGGCCTACGAGCAGTACTTC. Encoded protein: CASSPAERGAYEQYF.

By its share, this clone is medium-sized (0.01 to 0.1%). V usage is TRBV7-9 and J usage is TRBJ1-2; maybe TRBD1 (5 bases). CDR1 is SEHNR, CDR2 FQNEAQ, per germline (reference sequence). The germline V and J ends were trimmed by 4 bases and 4 bases, with 16 bases remaining between them. This CDR3 is 15 amino acids long. CDR3 protein: CASSSPRGGGYGYTF. The CDR3 DNA reads TGTGCCAGCAGCTCCCCACGGGGGGGAGGCTATGGCTACACCTTC.

The chain couples TRBV13 to TRBJ2-7; TRBD1 might be the D (6 bases). The germline gives CDR1 PRHDT, CDR2 FYEKMQ (reference sequence). The CDR3 has 15 residues. V was clipped by 0 bases and J by 3 bases, with 12 bases between them. This CDR3 is CASSLGQGAFYEQYF. For the CDR3, the DNA is TGTGCCAGCAGCTTAGGACAGGGAGCCTTCTACGAGCAGTACTTC.

The J gene is TRBJ2-5, the V gene TRBV7-9, with TRBD1 as a possible D gene (6 bases). CDR1 and CDR2 (germline): SEHNR, FQNEAQ (reference sequence). V shed 3 bases and J shed 2 bases, with 13 bases lying between them. This CDR3 comprises 15 residues. The CDR3 region has the DNA TGTGCCAGCAGCTTTTCGTACAGGGATCAAGAGACCCAGTACTTC. It encodes CASSFSYRDQETQYF.

The genes are TRBV5-4 and TRBJ2-7; D gene ambiguous. There are 15 residues in the CDR3. The V gene's germline CDR1 is SGHNT and CDR2 YYREEE (reference sequence). Trimming removed 2 bases at V and 0 bases at J, with 12 bases between. CDR3 in DNA: TGTGCCAGCAGCTTCGGCCTCCGAGACTCCTACGAGCAGTACTTC. Protein sequence: CASSFGLRDSYEQYF.

The V gene is TRBV19, the J gene TRBJ2-6; perhaps TRBD2 as D (6 bases). The CDR3 runs 16 residues. The germline gives CDR1 LNHDA, CDR2 SQIVND (reference sequence). Trimming took off 5 bases at V and 5 bases at J, with 16 bases between the two ends. The CDR3 DNA reads as TGTGCCAGTAGTGGCGGGACGGTCCTCTGGGCCAACGTCCTGACTTTC. It yields the protein CASSGGTVLWANVLTF.

The J gene is TRBJ1-5, the V gene TRBV4-1, with 8 nucleotides matching TRBD1. Germline V gene lookup returns CDR1 MGHRA and CDR2 YSYEKL. This CDR3 region has 15 residues. J lost 7 bases, V lost 0 bases, and 5 bases had no gene match. The CDR3 region has the DNA TGCGCCAGCAGCCAAGATGCACAGGGGGTGCAGCCCCAGCATTTT. Translation: CASSQDAQGVQPQHF.

The chain joins TRBV5-1 to TRBJ2-5, with 7 nucleotides matching TRBD1. V shed 4 bases, J shed 2 bases, and the junction held 11 bases outside the gene matches. Germline V gives CDR1 SGHRS, CDR2 YFSETQ. This CDR3 region has 16 residues. CDR3 loop: CASSHPTRDRQETQYF. DNA of the CDR3: TGCGCCAGCAGCCACCCCACCCGGGACAGACAAGAGACCCAGTACTTC.